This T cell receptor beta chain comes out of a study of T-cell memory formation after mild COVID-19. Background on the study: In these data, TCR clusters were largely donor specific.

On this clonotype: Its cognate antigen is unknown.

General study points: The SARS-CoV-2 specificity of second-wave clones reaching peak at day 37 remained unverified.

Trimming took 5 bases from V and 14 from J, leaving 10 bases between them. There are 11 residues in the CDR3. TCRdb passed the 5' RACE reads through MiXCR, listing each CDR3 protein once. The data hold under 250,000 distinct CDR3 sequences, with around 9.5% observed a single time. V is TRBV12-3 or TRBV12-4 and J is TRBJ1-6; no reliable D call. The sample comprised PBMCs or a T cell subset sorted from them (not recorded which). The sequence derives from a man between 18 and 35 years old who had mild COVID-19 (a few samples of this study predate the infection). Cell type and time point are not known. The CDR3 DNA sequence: TGTGCCAGCAGTCCGGGCCAAGCCCTCCACTTT. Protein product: CASSPGQALHF.